The sequence of this TCR beta chain was determined in a study of blood T cell repertoires in COVID-19. Study overall: Sites across the United States, Italy and Spain contributed samples from acute and convalescent COVID-19. From T cells, B-cell-depleted T cells, or PBMCs came the material, which was cDNA or gDNA.

This CDR3 region has 11 residues. In the study's own analysis: Reference gene primers were amplified, and this amplification served to estimate nucleated cell counts. Only in-frame clones appear in the TCRdb table, and some are missing; sequencing was by immunoSEQ multiplex PCR. The D gene and trimming were derived from the DNA, and the V and J assignments and clone size from that table. The data hold roughly 250,000 clones, with around four fifths observed a single time. The chain couples TRBV21-1 to TRBJ1-1; the table's D gene call, TRBD1, was not cross checked with the DNA. TRBV21-1 is a pseudogene locus. This clonotype originated in a woman aged 55-70 years with active or convalescent COVID-19. Source material: peripheral blood. The CDR3 DNA reads TGTGCTCAGGGTCCCAACACTGAAGCTTTCTTT. It specifies CAQGPNTEAFF.